This T cell receptor beta chain derives from a study of T-cell reconstitution after alpha-beta-depleted transplantation in children. V gave up 4 bases and J gave up 0 bases, with 14 bases separating them. From germline, CDR1 is SGHRS and CDR2 YFSETQ. The CDR3 is 16 residues long. The TCRbeta library incorporated unique molecular identifiers. TCRdb re-called the PCR reads with MiXCR, one entry per CDR3 protein. The table has approximately 1,000,000 distinct CDR3 sequences, less than 30% seen once; the top ten hold roughly 27%. The rearrangement joins TRBV5-1 to TRBJ2-1; TRBD1 is a possible D gene (5 bases). The TCR was taken from a boy in the first two years of life who had a stem cell transplant for SCID, so the T cells may come from the graft donor. Specimen: PBMCs, mostly from graft donor cells, collected 360 days after TCRalphabeta/CD19-depleted stem cell transplant. The CDR3 spells CASSPMTASSYNEQFF. Written as DNA, the CDR3 is TGCGCCAGCAGCCCAATGACAGCTAGCTCCTACAATGAGCAGTTCTTC.